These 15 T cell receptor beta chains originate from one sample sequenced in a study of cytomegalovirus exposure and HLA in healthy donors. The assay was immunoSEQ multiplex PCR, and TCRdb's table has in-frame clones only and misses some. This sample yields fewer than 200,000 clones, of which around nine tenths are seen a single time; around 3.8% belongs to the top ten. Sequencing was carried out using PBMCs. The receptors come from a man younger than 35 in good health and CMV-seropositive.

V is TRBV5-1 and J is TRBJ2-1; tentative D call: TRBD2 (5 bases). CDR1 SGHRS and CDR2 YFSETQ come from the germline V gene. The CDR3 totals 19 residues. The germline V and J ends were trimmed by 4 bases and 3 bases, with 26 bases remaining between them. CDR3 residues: CASSTRVRQKIGLYNEQFF. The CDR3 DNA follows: TGCGCCAGCAGCACCCGGGTCAGACAAAAAATTGGACTCTACAATGAGCAGTTCTTC.

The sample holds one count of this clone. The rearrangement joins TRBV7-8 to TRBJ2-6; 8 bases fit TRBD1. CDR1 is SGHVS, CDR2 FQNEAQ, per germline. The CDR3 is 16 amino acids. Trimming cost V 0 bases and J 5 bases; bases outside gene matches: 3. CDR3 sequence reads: CASSLARTGRANVLTF. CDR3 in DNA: TGTGCCAGCAGCTTAGCCAGGACAGGGAGGGCCAACGTCCTGACTTTC.

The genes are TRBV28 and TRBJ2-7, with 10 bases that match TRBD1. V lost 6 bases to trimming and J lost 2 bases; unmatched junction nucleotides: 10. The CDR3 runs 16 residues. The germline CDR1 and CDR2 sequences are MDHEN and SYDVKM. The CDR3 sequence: CASRTTGQGLPYEQYF. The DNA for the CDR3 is TGTGCCAGCAGGACCACGGGACAGGGGTTGCCCTACGAGCAGTACTTC.

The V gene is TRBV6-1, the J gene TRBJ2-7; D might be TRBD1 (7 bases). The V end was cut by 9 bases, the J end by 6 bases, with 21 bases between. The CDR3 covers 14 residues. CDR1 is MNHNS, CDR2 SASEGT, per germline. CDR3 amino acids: CASTIGGGGLEQYF. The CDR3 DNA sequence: TGTGCCAGTACAATAGGGGGCGGAGGGCTCGAGCAGTACTTC.

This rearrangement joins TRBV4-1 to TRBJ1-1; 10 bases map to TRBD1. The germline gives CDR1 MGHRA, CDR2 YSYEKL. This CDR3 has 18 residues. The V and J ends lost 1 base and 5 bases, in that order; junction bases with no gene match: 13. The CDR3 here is CASSQVTGGVTPNTEAFF. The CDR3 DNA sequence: TGCGCCAGCAGCCAAGTGACAGGGGGCGTAACTCCGAATACTGAAGCTTTCTTT.

The CDR3 DNA reads TGTGCCAGCAGCCCCCCTTGGGGGCAAAGAAGCTCTGGGGCCAACGTCCTGACTTTC. This translates into CASSPPWGQRSSGANVLTF. The chain is built from TRBV5-4 and TRBJ2-6; perhaps TRBD1 as D (6 bases). Germline V gene sequence: CDR1 SGHNT, CDR2 YYREEE (reference sequence). Trimming removed 4 bases at V and 0 bases at J, with 20 bases between. There are 19 residues in the CDR3.

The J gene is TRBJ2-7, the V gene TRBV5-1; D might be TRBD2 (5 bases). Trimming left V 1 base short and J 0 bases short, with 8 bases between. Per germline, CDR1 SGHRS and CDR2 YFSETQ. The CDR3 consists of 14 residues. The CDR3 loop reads CASSLPGSSYEQYF. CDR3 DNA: TGCGCCAGCAGCTTGCCGGGAAGCTCCTACGAGCAGTACTTC.

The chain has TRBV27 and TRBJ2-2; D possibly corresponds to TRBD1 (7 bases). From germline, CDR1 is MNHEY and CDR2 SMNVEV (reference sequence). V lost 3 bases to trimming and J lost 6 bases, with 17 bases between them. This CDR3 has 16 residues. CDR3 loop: CASSFMGQGGSGELFF. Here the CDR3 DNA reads TGTGCCAGCAGTTTTATGGGTCAGGGGGGTTCCGGGGAGCTGTTTTTT.

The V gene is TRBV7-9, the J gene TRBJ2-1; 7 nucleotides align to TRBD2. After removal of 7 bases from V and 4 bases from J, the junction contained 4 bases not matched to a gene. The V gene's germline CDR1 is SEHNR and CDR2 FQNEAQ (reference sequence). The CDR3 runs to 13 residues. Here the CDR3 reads CASTGGGYNEQFF. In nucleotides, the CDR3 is TGTGCCAGCACGGGAGGAGGGTACAATGAGCAGTTCTTC.

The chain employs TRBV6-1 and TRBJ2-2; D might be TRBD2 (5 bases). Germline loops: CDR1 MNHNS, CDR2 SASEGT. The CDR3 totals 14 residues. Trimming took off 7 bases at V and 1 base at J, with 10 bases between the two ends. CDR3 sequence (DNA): TGTGCCAGCACTAGCTATGAGAACACCGGGGAGCTGTTTTTT. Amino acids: CASTSYENTGELFF.

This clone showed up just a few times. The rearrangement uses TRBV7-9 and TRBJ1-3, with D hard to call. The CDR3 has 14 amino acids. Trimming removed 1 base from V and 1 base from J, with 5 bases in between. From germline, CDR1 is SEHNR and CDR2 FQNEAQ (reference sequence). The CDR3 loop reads CASSLVLSGNTIYF. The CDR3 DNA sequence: TGTGCCAGCAGCTTAGTTCTTTCTGGAAACACCATATATTTT.

The CDR3 nucleotides are TGTGCCAGCAGCTCCGGACTAGCGGGAGGGCCATACGAGCAGTACTTC. Its translation: CASSSGLAGGPYEQYF. The chain recombines TRBV5-4 with TRBJ2-7, with 15 bases aligning to TRBD2. The J segment lost 4 bases and the V segment lost 3 bases, leaving 5 bases of the junction unmatched. The length of the CDR3 is 16 residues. Germline V lookup: CDR1 SGHNT, CDR2 YYREEE (reference sequence).

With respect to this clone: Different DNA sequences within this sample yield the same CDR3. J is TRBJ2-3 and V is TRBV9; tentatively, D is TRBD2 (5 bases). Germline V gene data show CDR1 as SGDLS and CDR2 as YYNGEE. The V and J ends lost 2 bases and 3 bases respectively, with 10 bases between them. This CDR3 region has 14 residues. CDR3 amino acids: CASSVGVSTDTQYF. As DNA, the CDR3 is TGTGCCAGCAGCGTCGGGGTGTCTACAGATACGCAGTATTTT. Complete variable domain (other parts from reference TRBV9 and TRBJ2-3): DSGVTQTPKHLITATGQRVTLRCSPRSGDLSVYWYQQSLDQGLQFLIQYYNGEERAKGNILERFSAQQFPDLHSELNLSSLELGDSALYFCASSVGVSTDTQYFGPGTRLTVL.

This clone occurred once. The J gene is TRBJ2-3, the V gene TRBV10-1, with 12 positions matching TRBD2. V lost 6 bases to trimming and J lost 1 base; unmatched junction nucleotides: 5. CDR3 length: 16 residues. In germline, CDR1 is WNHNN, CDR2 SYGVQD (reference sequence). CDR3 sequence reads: CASRGLAGGGTDTQYF. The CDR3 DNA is TGCGCCAGCAGGGGACTAGCGGGCGGGGGCACAGATACGCAGTATTTT.

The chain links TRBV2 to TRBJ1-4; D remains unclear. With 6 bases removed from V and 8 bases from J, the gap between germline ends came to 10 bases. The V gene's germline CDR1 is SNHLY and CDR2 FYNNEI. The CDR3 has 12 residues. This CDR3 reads CASRPFREKLFF. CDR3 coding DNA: TGTGCCAGCAGGCCCTTTCGGGAAAAACTGTTTTTT.